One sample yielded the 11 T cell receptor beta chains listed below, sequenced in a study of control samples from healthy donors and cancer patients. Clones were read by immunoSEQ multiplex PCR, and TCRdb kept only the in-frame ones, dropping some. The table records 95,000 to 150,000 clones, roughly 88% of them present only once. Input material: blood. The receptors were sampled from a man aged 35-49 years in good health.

This CDR3 is CASAKSPAGELFF. In DNA form, the CDR3 reads TGTGCCAGCGCGAAATCCCCCGCCGGGGAGCTGTTTTTT. V is TRBV5-5 and J is TRBJ2-2; the D is unclear. This CDR3 has 13 residues. V was shortened by 7 bases and J by 6 bases, with 13 bases between the two germline ends. CDR1 is SGHKS and CDR2 is YYEKEE in the germline V gene (reference sequence). The full variable domain, in which reference TRBV5-5 and TRBJ2-2 provide the parts outside the CDR3, is DAGVTQSPTHLIKTRGQQVTLRCSPISGHKSVSWYQQVLGQGPQFIFQYYEKEERGRGNFPDRFSARQFPNYSSELNVNALLLGDSALYLCASAKSPAGELFFGEGSRLTVL.

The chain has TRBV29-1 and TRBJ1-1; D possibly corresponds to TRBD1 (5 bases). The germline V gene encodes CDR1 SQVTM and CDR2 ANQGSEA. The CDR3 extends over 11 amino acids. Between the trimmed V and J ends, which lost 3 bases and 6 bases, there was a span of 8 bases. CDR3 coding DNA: TGCAGCGTTGAGGGACCGGCTGAAGCTTTCTTT. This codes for CSVEGPAEAFF.

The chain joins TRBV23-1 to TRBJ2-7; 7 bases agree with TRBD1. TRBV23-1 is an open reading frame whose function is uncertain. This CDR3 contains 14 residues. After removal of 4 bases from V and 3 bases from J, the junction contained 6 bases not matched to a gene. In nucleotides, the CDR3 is TGCGCCAGCAGTCTCAGAGGGGGCAACTACGAGCAGTACTTC. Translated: CASSLRGGNYEQYF.

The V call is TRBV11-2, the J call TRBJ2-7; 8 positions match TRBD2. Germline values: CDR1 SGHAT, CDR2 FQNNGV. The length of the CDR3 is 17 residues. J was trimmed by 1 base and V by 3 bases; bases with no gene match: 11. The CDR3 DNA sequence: TGTGCCAGCAGCTTGGGTACGGGAGGGCCGAAGTCCTACGAGCAGTACTTC. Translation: CASSLGTGGPKSYEQYF.

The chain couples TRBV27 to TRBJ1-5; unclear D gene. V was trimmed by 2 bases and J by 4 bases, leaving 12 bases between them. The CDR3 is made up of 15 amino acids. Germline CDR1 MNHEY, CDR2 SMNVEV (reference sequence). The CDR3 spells CASSLRSGPNQPQHF. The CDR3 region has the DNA TGTGCCAGCAGTTTAAGGTCAGGCCCAAATCAGCCCCAGCATTTT.

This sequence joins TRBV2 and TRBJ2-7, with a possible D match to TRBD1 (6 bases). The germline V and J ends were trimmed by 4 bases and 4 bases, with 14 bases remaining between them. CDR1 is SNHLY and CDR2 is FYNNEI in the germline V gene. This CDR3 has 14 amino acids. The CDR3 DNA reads TGTGCCAGCAGTGTGGTGGGGGCCTCGTACGAGCAGTACTTC. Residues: CASSVVGASYEQYF.

DNA for the CDR3: TGTGCCAGCAGCCCTAGACACACAGATACGCAGTATTTT. Translated, it gives CASSPRHTDTQYF. The chain carries TRBV7-8 and TRBJ2-3, with D uncertain. Germline values: CDR1 SGHVS, CDR2 FQNEAQ. This CDR3 spans 13 amino acids. Trimming stripped 5 bases from V and 2 bases from J, with 8 bases between. The full variable domain, its missing parts supplied by reference TRBV7-8 and TRBJ2-3, is GAGVSQSPRYKVAKRGQDVALRCDPISGHVSLFWYQQALGQGPEFLTYFQNEAQLDKSGLPSDRFFAERPEGSVSTLKIQRTQQEDSAVYLCASSPRHTDTQYFGPGTRLTVL.

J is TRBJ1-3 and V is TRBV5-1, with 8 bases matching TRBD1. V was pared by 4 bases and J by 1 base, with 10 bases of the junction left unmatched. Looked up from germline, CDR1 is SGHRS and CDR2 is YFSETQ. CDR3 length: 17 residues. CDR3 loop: CASSTRTGRESGNTIYF. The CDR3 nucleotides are TGCGCCAGCAGCACTCGGACAGGGCGAGAATCTGGAAACACCATATATTTT.

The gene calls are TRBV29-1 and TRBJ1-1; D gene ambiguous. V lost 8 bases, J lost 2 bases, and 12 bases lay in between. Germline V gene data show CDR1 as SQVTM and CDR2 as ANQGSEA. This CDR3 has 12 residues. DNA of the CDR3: TGCAGCATCCGAAATCTCAACACTGAAGCTTTCTTT. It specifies CSIRNLNTEAFF.

The CDR3 nucleotides are TGTGCCAGCAGCTTCAAAGGGGAAAAACTGTTTTTT. Translated: CASSFKGEKLFF. The rearrangement uses TRBV7-8 and TRBJ1-4; D gene ambiguous. Trimming shortened V by 3 bases and J by 8 bases, and 7 bases separated the two germline ends. This CDR3 has 12 residues. Per germline, CDR1 SGHVS and CDR2 FQNEAQ. Looking up the rest from reference TRBV7-8 and TRBJ1-4 gives the full variable domain: GAGVSQSPRYKVAKRGQDVALRCDPISGHVSLFWYQQALGQGPEFLTYFQNEAQLDKSGLPSDRFFAERPEGSVSTLKIQRTQQEDSAVYLCASSFKGEKLFFGSGTQLSVL.

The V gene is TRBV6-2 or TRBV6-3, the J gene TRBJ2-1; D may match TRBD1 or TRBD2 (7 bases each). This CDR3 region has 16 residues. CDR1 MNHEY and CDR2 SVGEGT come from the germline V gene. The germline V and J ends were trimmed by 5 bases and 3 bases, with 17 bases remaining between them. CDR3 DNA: TGTGCCAGCAGTCACCCAGGGGGGGATTACTACAATGAGCAGTTCTTC. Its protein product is CASSHPGGDYYNEQFF.